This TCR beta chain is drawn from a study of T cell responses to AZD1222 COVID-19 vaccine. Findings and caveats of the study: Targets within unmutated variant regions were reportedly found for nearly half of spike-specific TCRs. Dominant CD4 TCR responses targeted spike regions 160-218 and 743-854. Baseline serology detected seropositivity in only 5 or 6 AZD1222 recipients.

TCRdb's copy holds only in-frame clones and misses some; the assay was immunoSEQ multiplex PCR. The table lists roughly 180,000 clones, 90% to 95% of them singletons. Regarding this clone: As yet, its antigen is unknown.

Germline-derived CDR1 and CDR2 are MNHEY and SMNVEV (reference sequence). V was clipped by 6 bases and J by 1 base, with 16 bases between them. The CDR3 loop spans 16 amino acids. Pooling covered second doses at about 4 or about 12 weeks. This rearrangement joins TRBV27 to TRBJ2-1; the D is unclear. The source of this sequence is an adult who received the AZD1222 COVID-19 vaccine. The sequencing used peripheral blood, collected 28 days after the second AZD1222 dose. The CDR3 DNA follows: TGTGCCAGCAGAGATCTAGGGATAGGGTCCTACAATGAGCAGTTCTTC. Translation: CASRDLGIGSYNEQFF.